The present T cell receptor (beta chain) was sequenced within a study of blood T cell repertoires in COVID-19. Study in general: Both acute and convalescent COVID-19 samples were obtained from the United States, Italy and Spain. Sources were T cells, B-cell-depleted T cells, or PBMCs; the material itself was cDNA or gDNA.

The ends were cut back, 4 bases at V and 7 bases at J, with 8 bases in the middle. Germline CDR1 reads LGHDT; CDR2 reads YNNKEL (reference sequence). This CDR3 is 13 amino acids long. How the authors handled the data: Counts of nucleated cells, estimated from reference gene primer amplification, were obtained. Assay used: immunoSEQ multiplex PCR; TCRdb lists only in-frame clones, some missing. The DNA gave D and trimming, while V, J and clone size come from that table. The profile shows about 41,000 clones, 76% of them singletons. This clonotype originated in a man older than 75 with acute or convalescent COVID-19. Material for sequencing was peripheral blood. This rearrangement joins TRBV3-1 (or the pseudogene TRBV3-2) to TRBJ1-6; possibly TRBD1 for D (5 bases). The CDR3 nucleotides read TGTGCCAGCAGCCCGGGGGGGAATTCACCCCTCCACTTT. It is translated as CASSPGGNSPLHF.